This TCR beta chain originates from a study of blood T cell repertoires in COVID-19. The CDR3 totals 12 residues. Trimming cost V 3 bases and J 15 bases; bases outside gene matches: 8. CDR1 DFQATT and CDR2 SNEGSKA come from the germline V gene (reference sequence). Participant reports of clinical history set cohort assignment. Study processing details: Cell counts per sample came from amplifying reference gene primers. Using immunoSEQ multiplex PCR, the repertoire was profiled, and TCRdb retains in-frame clones only, with some absent. The V and J calls and the clone size are those of that table, but D and trimming were determined from the DNA. The repertoire holds around 300,000 clones, with around 87% as singletons.

This receptor was identified in a woman between 18 and 29 years old with acute COVID-19. V usage is TRBV20-1 and J usage is TRBJ2-4; 10 bases agree with TRBD2. The sequencing sample was made of PBMCs or T cells enriched from blood (not recorded which). CDR3 sequence reads: CSASLAGGQGYF. The DNA of the CDR3 is TGCAGTGCTAGTTTAGCGGGAGGCCAAGGGTACTTC.